These T cell receptor beta chains were read from a single sample in a study of shared clonotypes between healthy human individuals. Generated by immunoSEQ multiplex PCR, the TCRdb table keeps only in-frame clones and is missing some. Among roughly 1,800,000 clones listed, about 94% were seen once. The sample comprised naive CD8+ T cells sorted from blood. The receptors originated from a man aged 18 to 35 in good health. The CDR3 runs from the conserved cysteine through the conserved F or W. The order of the fields is V gene, J gene, clone size, D gene, CDR3 protein, CDR3 DNA. D genes are given only for firm matches. The size of a clone is reported for some rows only, either as once, few or many, or as a class for expanded clones.

v_gene: TRBV18; j_gene: TRBJ1-2; abundance: NA; d_gene: NA; CDR3aa: CASSPVATLNYGYTF; CDR3nt: TGTGCCAGCTCACCGGTTGCTACACTTAACTATGGCTACACCTTC
v_gene: TRBV7-8; j_gene: TRBJ2-5; abundance: NA; d_gene: TRBD2; CDR3aa: CASSLGAGGPRETQYF; CDR3nt: TGTGCCAGCAGCTTAGGAGCGGGGGGGCCGCGAGAGACCCAGTACTTC
v_gene: TRBV10-2; j_gene: TRBJ2-2; abundance: NA; d_gene: TRBD2; CDR3aa: CASMGLAGGHTGELFF; CDR3nt: TGCGCCAGCATGGGACTAGCGGGGGGGCACACCGGGGAGCTGTTTTTT
v_gene: TRBV7-9; j_gene: TRBJ2-7; abundance: NA; d_gene: NA; CDR3aa: CASSRGTAYEQYF; CDR3nt: TGTGCCAGCAGCCGCGGGACAGCATACGAGCAGTACTTC
v_gene: TRBV5-6; j_gene: TRBJ2-7; abundance: NA; d_gene: NA; CDR3aa: CASSGEGSDYEQYF; CDR3nt: TGTGCCAGCAGCGGTGAGGGGTCCGACTACGAGCAGTACTTC
v_gene: TRBV2; j_gene: TRBJ1-1; abundance: NA; d_gene: NA; CDR3aa: CASHSEVRSYMNTEAFF; CDR3nt: TGTGCCAGCCACAGTGAGGTCAGGTCGTATATGAACACTGAAGCTTTCTTT
v_gene: TRBV7-8; j_gene: TRBJ1-1; abundance: NA; d_gene: TRBD1; CDR3aa: CASSPRLIGDSGTEAFF; CDR3nt: TGTGCCAGCAGCCCGCGCCTCATCGGGGACAGTGGGACTGAAGCTTTCTTT
v_gene: TRBV29-1; j_gene: TRBJ1-1; abundance: NA; d_gene: NA; CDR3aa: CSVGPGTEAFF; CDR3nt: TGCAGCGTTGGGCCCGGTACTGAAGCTTTCTTT
v_gene: TRBV6-6; j_gene: TRBJ1-4; abundance: NA; d_gene: NA; CDR3aa: CASAGAEEKLFF; CDR3nt: TGTGCCAGCGCCGGGGCCGAGGAAAAACTGTTTTTT
v_gene: TRBV15; j_gene: TRBJ1-2; abundance: NA; d_gene: NA; CDR3aa: CATQPREGGYTF; CDR3nt: TGTGCCACCCAGCCCAGGGAAGGTGGCTACACCTTC
v_gene: TRBV27; j_gene: TRBJ2-2; abundance: NA; d_gene: NA; CDR3aa: CASSLGETGELFF; CDR3nt: TGTGCCAGCAGTTTGGGGGAAACCGGGGAGCTGTTTTTT
v_gene: TRBV4-1; j_gene: TRBJ2-7; abundance: NA; d_gene: TRBD1; CDR3aa: CASSQVSTGQAYEQYF; CDR3nt: TGCGCCAGCAGCCAAGTCTCAACGGGACAGGCCTACGAGCAGTACTTC
v_gene: TRBV5-6; j_gene: TRBJ2-5; abundance: NA; d_gene: NA; CDR3aa: CASSPEGGGQETQYF; CDR3nt: TGTGCCAGCAGCCCGGAGGGAGGGGGCCAAGAGACCCAGTACTTC
v_gene: TRBV5-1; j_gene: TRBJ1-4; abundance: NA; d_gene: NA; CDR3aa: CASSLASGSNEKLFF; CDR3nt: TGCGCCAGCAGCTTGGCCTCAGGGAGTAATGAAAAACTGTTTTTT
v_gene: TRBV15; j_gene: TRBJ2-7; abundance: NA; d_gene: TRBD2; CDR3aa: CATRRGGADYEQYF; CDR3nt: TGTGCCACCAGACGGGGAGGGGCGGACTACGAGCAGTACTTC
v_gene: TRBV13; j_gene: TRBJ2-7; abundance: NA; d_gene: TRBD2; CDR3aa: CASSLAGGGYEQYF; CDR3nt: TGTGCCAGCAGCCTAGCCGGGGGGGGCTACGAGCAGTACTTC
v_gene: TRBV7-9; j_gene: TRBJ2-7; abundance: once; d_gene: TRBD2; CDR3aa: CASSPRTSDIYEQYF; CDR3nt: TGTGCCAGCAGCCCGCGGACTAGCGACATCTACGAGCAGTACTTC
v_gene: TRBV5-1; j_gene: TRBJ2-2; abundance: NA; d_gene: TRBD2; CDR3aa: CASSGTSGVSGELFF; CDR3nt: TGCGCCAGCAGCGGCACTAGCGGGGTATCCGGGGAGCTGTTTTTT
v_gene: TRBV5-1; j_gene: TRBJ2-1; abundance: NA; d_gene: NA; CDR3aa: CASSLYREGAAYNEQFF; CDR3nt: TGCGCCAGCAGCCTTTACCGGGAGGGGGCGGCCTACAATGAGCAGTTCTTC
v_gene: TRBV4-1; j_gene: TRBJ1-6; abundance: once; d_gene: NA; CDR3aa: CASSPLGDSPLHF; CDR3nt: TGCGCCAGCAGCCCCCTGGGTGATTCACCCCTCCACTTT
v_gene: TRBV5-1; j_gene: TRBJ2-1; abundance: NA; d_gene: NA; CDR3aa: CASSLGQGGYNEQFF; CDR3nt: TGCGCCAGCAGCTTGGGGCAGGGGGGATACAATGAGCAGTTCTTC
v_gene: TRBV28; j_gene: TRBJ2-7; abundance: NA; d_gene: TRBD1; CDR3aa: CASSLQDRRYEQYF; CDR3nt: TGTGCCAGCAGTCTCCAGGACAGGAGGTACGAGCAGTACTTC
v_gene: TRBV5-6; j_gene: TRBJ2-7; abundance: NA; d_gene: TRBD2; CDR3aa: CASSLDLAGSPFTYEQYF; CDR3nt: TGTGCCAGCAGCTTGGATCTAGCGGGTTCTCCTTTCACCTACGAGCAGTACTTC
v_gene: TRBV19; j_gene: TRBJ1-5; abundance: NA; d_gene: NA; CDR3aa: CASSIWGSGGNQPQHF; CDR3nt: TGTGCCAGTAGTATCTGGGGGAGCGGTGGCAATCAGCCCCAGCATTTT
v_gene: TRBV7-9; j_gene: TRBJ2-7; abundance: NA; d_gene: NA; CDR3aa: CASSRVDGTYEQYF; CDR3nt: TGTGCCAGCAGCAGGGTAGACGGGACCTACGAGCAGTACTTC
v_gene: TRBV7-9; j_gene: TRBJ2-7; abundance: NA; d_gene: TRBD2; CDR3aa: CASSSTGLAINYEQYF; CDR3nt: TGTGCCAGCAGCTCCACCGGACTAGCGATAAACTACGAGCAGTACTTC
v_gene: TRBV7-8; j_gene: TRBJ2-1; abundance: NA; d_gene: TRBD2; CDR3aa: CASSWGGTYNEQFF; CDR3nt: TGTGCCAGCAGCTGGGGGGGAACCTACAATGAGCAGTTCTTC
v_gene: TRBV5-6; j_gene: TRBJ2-2; abundance: few; d_gene: NA; CDR3aa: CASSLDLNTGELFF; CDR3nt: TGTGCCAGCAGCTTGGACTTAAACACCGGGGAGCTGTTTTTT
v_gene: TRBV27; j_gene: TRBJ2-5; abundance: NA; d_gene: TRBD1; CDR3aa: CASSSQRGLRETQYF; CDR3nt: TGTGCCAGCAGTTCCCAAAGGGGGCTGAGAGAGACCCAGTACTTC
v_gene: TRBV27; j_gene: TRBJ2-7; abundance: NA; d_gene: NA; CDR3aa: CASSLSPFGSYEQYF; CDR3nt: TGTGCCAGCAGTTTATCCCCTTTTGGCTCCTACGAGCAGTACTTC
v_gene: TRBV6-6; j_gene: TRBJ1-2; abundance: NA; d_gene: NA; CDR3aa: CASSGGGYGYTF; CDR3nt: TGTGCCAGCAGCGGGGGCGGCTATGGCTACACCTTC
v_gene: TRBV6-6; j_gene: TRBJ2-7; abundance: NA; d_gene: TRBD2; CDR3aa: CASSPSGLAGRDEQYF; CDR3nt: TGTGCCAGCAGTCCCTCGGGCCTAGCGGGGAGGGACGAGCAGTACTTC
v_gene: TRBV29-1; j_gene: TRBJ1-1; abundance: NA; d_gene: NA; CDR3aa: CSLTENTEAFF; CDR3nt: TGCAGCCTGACAGAGAACACTGAAGCTTTCTTT
v_gene: TRBV27; j_gene: TRBJ2-1; abundance: NA; d_gene: NA; CDR3aa: CASSLDWGNEQFF; CDR3nt: TGTGCCAGCAGTTTAGACTGGGGTAATGAGCAGTTCTTC
v_gene: TRBV11-2; j_gene: TRBJ1-6; abundance: NA; d_gene: NA; CDR3aa: CASSLDSYNSPLHF; CDR3nt: TGTGCCAGCAGCCTGGACAGTTATAATTCACCCCTCCACTTT
v_gene: TRBV9; j_gene: TRBJ2-1; abundance: NA; d_gene: NA; CDR3aa: CASSVEGERPSSYNEQFF; CDR3nt: TGTGCCAGCAGCGTAGAGGGGGAGCGTCCGAGCTCCTACAATGAGCAGTTCTTC
v_gene: TRBV6-6; j_gene: TRBJ2-1; abundance: NA; d_gene: TRBD2; CDR3aa: CASSLLAGLGNEQFF; CDR3nt: TGTGCCAGCAGTTTACTAGCGGGATTAGGTAATGAGCAGTTCTTC
v_gene: TRBV5-5; j_gene: TRBJ2-7; abundance: NA; d_gene: NA; CDR3aa: CASSLDRQFLPYEQYF; CDR3nt: TGTGCCAGCAGCTTGGATCGGCAGTTTCTCCCCTACGAGCAGTACTTC
v_gene: TRBV11-2; j_gene: TRBJ2-7; abundance: once; d_gene: TRBD1; CDR3aa: CASSLGGTGVDEQYF; CDR3nt: TGTGCCAGCAGCTTAGGGGGGACAGGGGTGGATGAGCAGTACTTC
v_gene: TRBV14; j_gene: TRBJ2-1; abundance: once; d_gene: TRBD2; CDR3aa: CASSPRLAGGGEQFF; CDR3nt: TGTGCCAGCAGCCCCCGACTAGCGGGTGGGGGTGAGCAGTTCTTC
v_gene: TRBV27; j_gene: TRBJ2-7; abundance: once; d_gene: TRBD2; CDR3aa: CASSPSWGGLSYEQYF; CDR3nt: TGTGCCAGCAGTCCGTCGTGGGGGGGACTCTCCTACGAGCAGTACTTC
v_gene: TRBV19; j_gene: TRBJ1-2; abundance: NA; d_gene: NA; CDR3aa: CASSILDPALTYGYTF; CDR3nt: TGTGCCAGTAGTATCCTAGATCCTGCATTAACATATGGCTACACCTTC
v_gene: TRBV7-9; j_gene: TRBJ1-2; abundance: NA; d_gene: NA; CDR3aa: CASSLGPSSGYTF; CDR3nt: TGTGCCAGCAGCTTAGGCCCGTCCTCGGGCTACACCTTC
v_gene: TRBV5-6; j_gene: TRBJ1-2; abundance: NA; d_gene: NA; CDR3aa: CASSLLGGYTF; CDR3nt: TGTGCCAGCAGCCTTCTAGGTGGCTACACCTTC
v_gene: TRBV14; j_gene: TRBJ2-6; abundance: NA; d_gene: NA; CDR3aa: CASSPRGASGANVLTF; CDR3nt: TGTGCCAGCAGCCCCCGCGGTGCCTCTGGGGCCAACGTCCTGACTTTC
v_gene: TRBV7-6; j_gene: TRBJ1-1; abundance: NA; d_gene: NA; CDR3aa: CASSPHLGAEAFF; CDR3nt: TGTGCCAGCAGCCCACACCTGGGGGCTGAAGCTTTCTTT
v_gene: TRBV10-3; j_gene: TRBJ1-1; abundance: once; d_gene: NA; CDR3aa: CAISEQGVRDTEAFF; CDR3nt: TGTGCCATCAGTGAGCAGGGTGTGAGGGACACTGAAGCTTTCTTT
v_gene: TRBV6-6; j_gene: TRBJ1-5; abundance: NA; d_gene: NA; CDR3aa: CASSYFGSLSNQPQHF; CDR3nt: TGTGCCAGCAGTTACTTTGGCTCCTTAAGCAATCAGCCCCAGCATTTT
v_gene: TRBV9; j_gene: TRBJ2-7; abundance: NA; d_gene: TRBD1; CDR3aa: CASSVGQGASYEQYF; CDR3nt: TGTGCCAGCAGCGTAGGACAGGGGGCGTCTTACGAGCAGTACTTC
v_gene: TRBV6-1; j_gene: TRBJ2-1; abundance: NA; d_gene: NA; CDR3aa: CASMGGRFDEQFF; CDR3nt: TGTGCCAGCATGGGGGGCCGGTTCGATGAGCAGTTCTTC
v_gene: TRBV5-4; j_gene: TRBJ2-4; abundance: NA; d_gene: NA; CDR3aa: CASSFSESGERNIQYF; CDR3nt: TGTGCCAGCAGCTTTTCAGAATCGGGAGAGAGAAACATTCAGTACTTC
v_gene: TRBV5-6; j_gene: TRBJ2-1; abundance: NA; d_gene: NA; CDR3aa: CASSLSGTFGDNEQFF; CDR3nt: TGTGCCAGCAGCTTGTCCGGGACTTTCGGAGACAATGAGCAGTTCTTC
v_gene: TRBV29-1; j_gene: TRBJ2-3; abundance: NA; d_gene: NA; CDR3aa: CSVAPRGGTDTQYF; CDR3nt: TGCAGCGTCGCCCCTAGGGGGGGCACAGATACGCAGTATTTT
v_gene: TRBV6-5; j_gene: TRBJ2-1; abundance: NA; d_gene: NA; CDR3aa: CASSYSEPYNEQFF; CDR3nt: TGTGCCAGCAGTTACTCGGAGCCCTACAATGAGCAGTTCTTC
v_gene: TRBV4-3; j_gene: TRBJ2-5; abundance: NA; d_gene: TRBD1; CDR3aa: CASSPDREGEETQYF; CDR3nt: TGCGCCAGCAGCCCTGACAGGGAAGGAGAAGAGACCCAGTACTTC
v_gene: TRBV14; j_gene: TRBJ2-7; abundance: NA; d_gene: NA; CDR3aa: CASSQEPGSSYEQYF; CDR3nt: TGTGCCAGCAGCCAAGAACCAGGGAGCTCCTACGAGCAGTACTTC
v_gene: TRBV25-1; j_gene: TRBJ1-1; abundance: NA; d_gene: TRBD1; CDR3aa: CASSDPGQGSTEAFF; CDR3nt: TGTGCCAGCAGTGATCCGGGACAGGGAAGCACTGAAGCTTTCTTT
v_gene: TRBV27; j_gene: TRBJ2-7; abundance: NA; d_gene: TRBD2; CDR3aa: CASSLETSGFPYEQYF; CDR3nt: TGTGCCAGCAGTTTGGAGACTAGCGGGTTTCCCTACGAGCAGTACTTC
v_gene: TRBV7-9; j_gene: TRBJ2-1; abundance: NA; d_gene: TRBD2; CDR3aa: CASSGLAEVGFF; CDR3nt: TGTGCCAGCAGTGGGCTAGCGGAGGTGGGTTTCTTC